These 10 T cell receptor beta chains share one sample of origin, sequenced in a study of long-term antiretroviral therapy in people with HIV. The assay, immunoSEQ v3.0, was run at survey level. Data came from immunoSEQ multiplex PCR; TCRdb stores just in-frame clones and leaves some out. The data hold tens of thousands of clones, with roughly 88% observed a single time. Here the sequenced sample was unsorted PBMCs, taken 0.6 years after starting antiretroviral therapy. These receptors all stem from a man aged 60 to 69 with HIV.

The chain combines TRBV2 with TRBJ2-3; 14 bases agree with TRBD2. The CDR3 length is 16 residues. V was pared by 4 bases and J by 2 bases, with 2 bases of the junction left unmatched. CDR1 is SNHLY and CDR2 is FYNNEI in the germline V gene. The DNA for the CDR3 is TGTGCCAGCAGTGTGACTAGCGGGGGGGCCACAGATACGCAGTATTTT. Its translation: CASSVTSGGATDTQYF.

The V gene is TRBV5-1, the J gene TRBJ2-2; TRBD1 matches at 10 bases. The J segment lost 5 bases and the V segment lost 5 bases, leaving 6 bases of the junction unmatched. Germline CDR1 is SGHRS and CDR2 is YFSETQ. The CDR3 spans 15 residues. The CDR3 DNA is TGCGCCAGCAGTCCCGGGACAGGGGTAACCGGGGAGCTGTTTTTT. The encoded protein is CASSPGTGVTGELFF.

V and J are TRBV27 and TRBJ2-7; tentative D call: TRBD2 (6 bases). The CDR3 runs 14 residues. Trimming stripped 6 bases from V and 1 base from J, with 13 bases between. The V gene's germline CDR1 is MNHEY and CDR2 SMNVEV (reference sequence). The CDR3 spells CASRREFGSYEQYF. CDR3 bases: TGTGCCAGCAGACGGGAGTTCGGGTCCTACGAGCAGTACTTC.

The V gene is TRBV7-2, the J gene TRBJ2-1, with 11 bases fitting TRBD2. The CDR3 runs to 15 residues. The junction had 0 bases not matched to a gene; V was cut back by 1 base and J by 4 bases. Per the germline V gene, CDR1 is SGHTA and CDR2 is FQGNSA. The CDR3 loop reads CASSLGTSGYNEQFF. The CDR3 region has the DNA TGTGCCAGCAGCTTAGGGACTAGCGGGTACAATGAGCAGTTCTTC.

CDR3 residues: CASSYSIGLANEQYF. CDR3 nucleotides: TGTGCCAGCAGTTACTCTATTGGACTAGCAAACGAGCAGTACTTC. The V call is TRBV6-6, the J call TRBJ2-7, with 8 positions matching TRBD2. From germline, CDR1 is MNHNY and CDR2 SVGAGI (reference sequence). V lost 0 bases to trimming and J lost 5 bases; unmatched junction nucleotides: 6. CDR3 length: 15 amino acids.

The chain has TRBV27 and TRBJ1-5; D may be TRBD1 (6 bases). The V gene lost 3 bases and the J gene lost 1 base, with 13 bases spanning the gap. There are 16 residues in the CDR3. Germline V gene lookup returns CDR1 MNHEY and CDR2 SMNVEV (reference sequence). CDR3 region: CASSLSGGASNQPQHF. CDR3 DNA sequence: TGTGCCAGCAGTTTGTCCGGGGGCGCAAGCAATCAGCCCCAGCATTTT.

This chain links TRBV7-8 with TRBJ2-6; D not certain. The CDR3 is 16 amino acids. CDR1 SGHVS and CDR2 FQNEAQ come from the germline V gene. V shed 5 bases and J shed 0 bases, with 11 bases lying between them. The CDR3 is CASSEVHRSGANVLTF. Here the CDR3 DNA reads TGTGCCAGCAGCGAAGTCCACCGCTCTGGGGCCAACGTCCTGACTTTC.

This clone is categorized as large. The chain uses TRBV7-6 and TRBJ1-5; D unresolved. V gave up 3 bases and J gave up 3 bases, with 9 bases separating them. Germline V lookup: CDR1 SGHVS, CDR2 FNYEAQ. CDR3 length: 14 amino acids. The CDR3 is CASSLGSLNQPQHF. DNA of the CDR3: TGTGCCAGCAGCTTGGGGAGTCTCAATCAGCCCCAGCATTTT.

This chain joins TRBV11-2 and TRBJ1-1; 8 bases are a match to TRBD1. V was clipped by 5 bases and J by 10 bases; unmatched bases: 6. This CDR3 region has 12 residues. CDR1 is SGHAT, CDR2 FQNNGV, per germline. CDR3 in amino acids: CASSPGQGGAFF. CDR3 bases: TGTGCCAGCAGCCCCGGACAGGGTGGAGCTTTCTTT.

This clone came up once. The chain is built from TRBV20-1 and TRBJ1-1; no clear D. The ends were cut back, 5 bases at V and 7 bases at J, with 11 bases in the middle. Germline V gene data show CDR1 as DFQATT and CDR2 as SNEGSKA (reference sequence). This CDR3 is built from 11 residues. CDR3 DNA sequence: TGCAGTGCTGGGAGGAGTGGTGAAGCTTTCTTT. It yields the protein CSAGRSGEAFF.